This T cell receptor beta chain comes out of a study of blood T cell repertoires in COVID-19. Turning to the study itself: COVID-19 samples, acute and convalescent, were from the United States, Italy and Spain.

CDR3 length: 13 amino acids. Trimming took 8 bases from V and 10 from J, leaving 15 bases between them. Germline V lookup: CDR1 SNHLY, CDR2 FYNNEI. Original data processing: The assay estimated nucleated cells by amplifying reference gene primers. Assay used: immunoSEQ multiplex PCR; TCRdb lists only in-frame clones, some missing. The V and J calls and clone size are taken from that table; D and trimming were inferred from the DNA. Of fewer than 450,000 clones in the sample, almost 90% were seen once. This clone was found a few times. Followed longitudinally, the Seattle patients had been enrolled during active infection.

The sample consisted of peripheral blood. The clonotype comes from a woman between 65 and 79 years old with COVID-19, enrolled during active disease. This sequence joins TRBV2 and TRBJ1-6; the D is unclear. The DNA of the CDR3 is TGTGCCAGCCGGGGTCAGCCGGGCTCACCCCTCCACTTT. Encoded protein: CASRGQPGSPLHF.